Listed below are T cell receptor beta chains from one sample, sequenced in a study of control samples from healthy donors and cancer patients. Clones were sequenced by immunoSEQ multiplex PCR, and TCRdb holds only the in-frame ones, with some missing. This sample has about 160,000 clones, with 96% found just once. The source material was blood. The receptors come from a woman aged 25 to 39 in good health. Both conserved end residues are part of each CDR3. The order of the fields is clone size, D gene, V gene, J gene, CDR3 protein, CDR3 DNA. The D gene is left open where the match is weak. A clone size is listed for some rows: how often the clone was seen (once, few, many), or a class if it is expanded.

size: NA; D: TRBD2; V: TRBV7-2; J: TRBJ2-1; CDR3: CASSPVAGGIEQFF; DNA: TGTGCCAGCAGCCCAGTAGCGGGGGGGATTGAGCAGTTCTTC
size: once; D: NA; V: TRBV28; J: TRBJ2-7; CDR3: CASSRPGSVSSYEQYF; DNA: TGTGCCAGCAGCCGACCTGGGAGCGTGAGCTCCTACGAGCAGTACTTC
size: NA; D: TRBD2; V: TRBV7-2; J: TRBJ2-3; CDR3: CASSLALAGYTQYF; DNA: TGTGCCAGCAGCTTAGCTCTAGCGGGATACACGCAGTATTTT
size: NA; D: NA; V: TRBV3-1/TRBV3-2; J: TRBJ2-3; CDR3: CASSQPGRSTDTQYF; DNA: TGTGCCAGCAGCCAACCGGGACGAAGCACAGATACGCAGTATTTT
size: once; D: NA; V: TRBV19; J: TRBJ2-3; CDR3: CATRSLADTQYF; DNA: TGTGCCACTCGAAGCTTGGCAGATACGCAGTATTTT
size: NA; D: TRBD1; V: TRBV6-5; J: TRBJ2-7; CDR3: CASSPGTGPYEQYF; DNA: TGTGCCAGCAGTCCAGGGACAGGGCCCTACGAGCAGTACTTC
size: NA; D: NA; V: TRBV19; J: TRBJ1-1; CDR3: CATRGMNTEAFF; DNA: TGTGCCACACGGGGAATGAACACTGAAGCTTTCTTT
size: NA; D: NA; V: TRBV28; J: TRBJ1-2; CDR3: CASSPPPGFDGYTF; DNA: TGTGCCAGCAGCCCCCCCCCAGGGTTCGATGGCTACACCTTC
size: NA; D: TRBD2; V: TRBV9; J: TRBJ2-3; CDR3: CASSVAGGPSGSFIDTQYF; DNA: TGTGCCAGCAGCGTAGCTGGTGGGCCTAGCGGGAGTTTCATAGATACGCAGTATTTT
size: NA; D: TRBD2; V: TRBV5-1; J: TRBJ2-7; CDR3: CASSSGLAGVYEQYF; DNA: TGCGCCAGCAGCTCCGGACTAGCGGGAGTGTACGAGCAGTACTTC
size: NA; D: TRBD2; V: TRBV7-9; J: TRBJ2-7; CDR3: CASSRGGPVEQYF; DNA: TGTGCCAGCAGCCGCGGGGGGCCTGTGGAGCAGTACTTC
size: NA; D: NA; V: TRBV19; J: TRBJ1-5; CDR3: CASSPNGAHQPQHF; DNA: TGTGCCAGTAGTCCCAACGGGGCGCATCAGCCCCAGCATTTT
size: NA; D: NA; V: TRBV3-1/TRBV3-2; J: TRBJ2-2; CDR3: CASSPRTGELFF; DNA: TGTGCCAGCAGCCCCCGCACCGGGGAGCTGTTTTTT
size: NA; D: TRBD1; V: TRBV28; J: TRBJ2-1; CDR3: CASSSGTESYNEQFF; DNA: TGTGCCAGCAGCTCCGGGACAGAGTCCTACAATGAGCAGTTCTTC